This T cell receptor beta chain derives from a study of response to subunit inactivated influenza vaccine (dated by TCRdb to 2017 to 2018). Background for the entire study: The study used deep quantitative T cell receptor repertoire profiling to track responses to a trivalent subunit inactivated influenza vaccine. Results the study describes overall, beyond this receptor: The authors suggested that each seasonal influenza vaccination may recruit only a limited number of new T cells.

Points on this clonotype: What antigen it recognizes has not been identified. No base qualities exist here, and no much larger clone lies one base off it.

Libraries were built with RT-PCR. Sequencing instrument: Illumina HiSeq 2500. The public reads were quality trimmed at Q25 with fastp and then assembled into clones with MiXCR by TCRdb, keeping productive beta chains. Each entry is one CDR3 protein sequence, shown with its most common DNA and genes. Within this sample are almost 600,000 distinct CDR3 sequences, with 12% to 15% of them counted one time only. The top ten clonotypes cover roughly 11% of the sample. The CDR3 goes from the cysteine to the phenylalanine over 14 residues. Only the CDR3 part of the read is kept: 42 bases, read in frame from the first base. Trimming takes 3 bases off V and 7 bases off J; junction bases not matched to a gene: 8. The germline V gene supplies CDR1 SGHRS and CDR2 YFSETQ.

The source is a man aged 50-60 years who received an inactivated influenza vaccine. Donor details come from another sample of the same person, matched by shared clones. Rearrangement joined TRBV5-1 to TRBJ1-2; 8 central nucleotides agree with TRBD1. Here the sequenced sample was PBMCs from blood, taken approximately 12 days after vaccination. The base sequence is TGCGCCAGCAGCTCGGACAGGGAAGATGGTGGCTACACCTTC. Translated, this is CASSSDREDGGYTF.